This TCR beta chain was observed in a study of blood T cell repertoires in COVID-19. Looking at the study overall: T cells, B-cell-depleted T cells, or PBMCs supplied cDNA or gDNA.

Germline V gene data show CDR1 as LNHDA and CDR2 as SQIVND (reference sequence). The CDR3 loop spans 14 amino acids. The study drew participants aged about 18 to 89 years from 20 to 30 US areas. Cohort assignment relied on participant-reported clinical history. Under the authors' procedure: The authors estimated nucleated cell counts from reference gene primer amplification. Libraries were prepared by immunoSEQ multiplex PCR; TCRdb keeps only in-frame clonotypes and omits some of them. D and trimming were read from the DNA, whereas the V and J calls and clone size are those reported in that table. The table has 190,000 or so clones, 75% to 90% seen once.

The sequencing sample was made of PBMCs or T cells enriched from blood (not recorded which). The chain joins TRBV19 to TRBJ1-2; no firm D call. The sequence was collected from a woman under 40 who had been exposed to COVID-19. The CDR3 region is CASMRVPQAYGYTF. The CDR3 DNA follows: TGTGCTTCCATGAGGGTCCCTCAGGCTTATGGCTACACCTTC.